The rows below give T cell receptor beta chains drawn from one sample of a study of CD8 T cells in Susac syndrome. MiXCR was run by TCRdb on the immunoSEQ multiplex PCR reads, yielding one entry per CDR3 protein. The table lists about 210,000 distinct CDR3 sequences, approximately 94% of them singletons. Sequenced input: CD4+ T cells from PBMCs. These TCRs come from a human donor with Susac syndrome. Each CDR3 is given with its conserved first and last residue. D genes are given only for firm matches. Clone sizes are given selectively: once, few, many, or a class where the clone is expanded.

V gene: TRBV20-1
D gene: TRBD1
J gene: TRBJ2-2
clone size: .
CDR3 protein: CSARDLGQDFTGELFF
CDR3 DNA: TGCAGTGCTAGAGATCTGGGACAGGATTTCACCGGGGAGCTGTTTTTT

V gene: TRBV3-1
D gene: TRBD1
J gene: TRBJ1-2
clone size: .
CDR3 protein: CASSSETGNYGYTF
CDR3 DNA: TGTGCCAGCAGCTCCGAGACAGGGAACTATGGCTACACCTTC

V gene: TRBV4-3
D gene: TRBD1
J gene: TRBJ1-4
clone size: .
CDR3 protein: CASSRTGTEDNEKLFF
CDR3 DNA: TGCGCCAGCAGCCGAACCGGGACAGAGGATAATGAAAAACTGTTTTTT

V gene: TRBV12-3/TRBV12-4
D gene: .
J gene: TRBJ2-2
clone size: .
CDR3 protein: CASSLASDGAGELFF
CDR3 DNA: TGTGCCAGCAGTTTAGCGTCAGACGGAGCCGGGGAGCTGTTTTTT

V gene: TRBV6-5
D gene: TRBD1
J gene: TRBJ2-7
clone size: .
CDR3 protein: CASSSRQGPYEQYF
CDR3 DNA: TGTGCCAGCAGTTCCCGACAGGGGCCCTACGAGCAGTACTTC

V gene: TRBV4-3
D gene: .
J gene: TRBJ2-7
clone size: .
CDR3 protein: CASSQGGWGWYEQYF
CDR3 DNA: TGCGCCAGCAGCCAGGGGGGTTGGGGATGGTACGAGCAGTACTTC

V gene: TRBV19
D gene: .
J gene: TRBJ2-5
clone size: few
CDR3 protein: CASSIAETQYF
CDR3 DNA: TGTGCCAGTAGTATCGCAGAGACCCAGTACTTC

V gene: TRBV27
D gene: TRBD2
J gene: TRBJ2-7
clone size: .
CDR3 protein: CASSLPTWAGEGYEQYF
CDR3 DNA: TGTGCCAGCAGTCTGCCCACGTGGGCGGGGGAAGGATACGAGCAGTACTTC

V gene: TRBV18
D gene: .
J gene: TRBJ1-1
clone size: .
CDR3 protein: CASSLGSAEAFF
CDR3 DNA: TGTGCCAGCTCACTAGGGTCAGCTGAAGCTTTCTTT

V gene: TRBV30
D gene: TRBD1
J gene: TRBJ1-2
clone size: .
CDR3 protein: CAWNPWGTGLGYGYTF
CDR3 DNA: TGTGCCTGGAACCCATGGGGGACAGGACTGGGCTATGGCTACACCTTC

V gene: TRBV5-1
D gene: .
J gene: TRBJ1-1
clone size: .
CDR3 protein: CASRSGANTEAFF
CDR3 DNA: TGCGCCAGCAGGTCGGGGGCGAACACTGAAGCTTTCTTT

V gene: TRBV30
D gene: .
J gene: TRBJ2-5
clone size: once
CDR3 protein: CAWSVVLAETQYF
CDR3 DNA: TGTGCCTGGAGTGTTGTCCTAGCGGAGACCCAGTACTTC

V gene: TRBV7-2
D gene: .
J gene: TRBJ1-4
clone size: .
CDR3 protein: CASSLSRVTNEKLFF
CDR3 DNA: TGTGCCAGCAGCTTATCTAGGGTAACTAATGAAAAACTGTTTTTT

V gene: TRBV12-3/TRBV12-4
D gene: .
J gene: TRBJ1-5
clone size: .
CDR3 protein: CASSLSDGSNQPQHF
CDR3 DNA: TGTGCCAGCAGCCTATCTGACGGTAGCAATCAGCCCCAGCATTTT

V gene: TRBV19
D gene: .
J gene: TRBJ1-1
clone size: .
CDR3 protein: CASSMQGRGPEAFF
CDR3 DNA: TGTGCCAGTAGTATGCAGGGGAGGGGTCCTGAAGCTTTCTTT

V gene: TRBV9
D gene: .
J gene: TRBJ1-4
clone size: .
CDR3 protein: CASSVGQAEKLFF
CDR3 DNA: TGTGCCAGCAGCGTCGGTCAGGCCGAAAAACTGTTTTTT

V gene: TRBV7-2
D gene: .
J gene: TRBJ2-3
clone size: once
CDR3 protein: CASSSERTHLDTQYF
CDR3 DNA: TGTGCCAGCAGCTCGGAGCGGACCCACCTAGATACGCAGTATTTT

V gene: TRBV7-2
D gene: .
J gene: TRBJ2-2
clone size: once
CDR3 protein: CASSLASRRNTGELFF
CDR3 DNA: TGTGCCAGCAGCTTAGCGTCCCGACGGAACACCGGGGAGCTGTTTTTT

V gene: TRBV30
D gene: .
J gene: TRBJ1-1
clone size: .
CDR3 protein: CAWSTGRTEAFF
CDR3 DNA: TGTGCCTGGAGTACAGGCCGCACTGAAGCTTTCTTT

V gene: TRBV2
D gene: .
J gene: TRBJ2-3
clone size: .
CDR3 protein: CATAGGLGDTQYF
CDR3 DNA: TGTGCCACTGCTGGGGGGTTGGGAGATACGCAGTATTTT

V gene: TRBV6-1
D gene: .
J gene: TRBJ1-3
clone size: .
CDR3 protein: CASRLQGSGSGNTIYF
CDR3 DNA: TGTGCCAGCAGGCTTCAGGGATCCGGGTCCGGAAACACCATATATTTT

V gene: TRBV20-1
D gene: .
J gene: TRBJ1-2
clone size: .
CDR3 protein: CSARDTARDGYTF
CDR3 DNA: TGCAGTGCTAGAGATACGGCAAGAGATGGCTACACCTTC

V gene: TRBV6-1
D gene: .
J gene: TRBJ2-3
clone size: .
CDR3 protein: CASSPKGQGGTDTQYF
CDR3 DNA: TGTGCCAGCAGTCCCAAAGGACAGGGAGGGACAGATACGCAGTATTTT

V gene: TRBV9
D gene: .
J gene: TRBJ2-5
clone size: .
CDR3 protein: CASSVVESQETQYF
CDR3 DNA: TGTGCCAGCAGCGTAGTAGAGTCTCAAGAGACCCAGTACTTC

V gene: TRBV11-1
D gene: .
J gene: TRBJ2-4
clone size: .
CDR3 protein: CASRDRTERENIQYF
CDR3 DNA: TGTGCCAGCAGGGACCGGACGGAAAGGGAAAACATTCAGTACTTC

V gene: TRBV11-2
D gene: TRBD2
J gene: TRBJ2-1
clone size: .
CDR3 protein: CASSPTLAANEQFF
CDR3 DNA: TGTGCCAGCAGCCCAACTCTAGCGGCTAATGAGCAGTTCTTC

V gene: TRBV30
D gene: .
J gene: TRBJ1-3
clone size: .
CDR3 protein: CAWKVRRAAGNTIYF
CDR3 DNA: TGTGCCTGGAAGGTCAGGCGGGCGGCTGGAAACACCATATATTTT

V gene: TRBV7-9
D gene: TRBD1
J gene: TRBJ2-7
clone size: .
CDR3 protein: CASSTGTGDNEQYF
CDR3 DNA: TGTGCCAGCAGCACCGGGACAGGGGACAACGAGCAGTACTTC

V gene: TRBV27
D gene: TRBD1
J gene: TRBJ1-2
clone size: .
CDR3 protein: CASSSPEPGTGGSAYGYTF
CDR3 DNA: TGTGCCAGCAGTTCGCCGGAACCCGGGACAGGGGGCTCCGCCTATGGCTACACCTTC